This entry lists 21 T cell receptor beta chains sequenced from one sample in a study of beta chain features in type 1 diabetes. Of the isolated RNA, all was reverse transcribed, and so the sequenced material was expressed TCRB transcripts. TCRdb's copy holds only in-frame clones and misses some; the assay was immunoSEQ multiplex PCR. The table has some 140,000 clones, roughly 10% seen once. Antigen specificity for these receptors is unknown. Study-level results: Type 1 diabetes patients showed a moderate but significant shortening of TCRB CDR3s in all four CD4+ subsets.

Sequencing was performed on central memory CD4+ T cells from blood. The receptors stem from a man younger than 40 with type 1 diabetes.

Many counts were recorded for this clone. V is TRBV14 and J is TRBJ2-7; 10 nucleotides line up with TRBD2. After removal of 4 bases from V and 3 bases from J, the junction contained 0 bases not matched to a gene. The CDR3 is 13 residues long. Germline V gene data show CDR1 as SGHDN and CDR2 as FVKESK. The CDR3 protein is CASSLAGGYEQYF. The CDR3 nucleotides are TGTGCCAGCAGCCTAGCGGGGGGCTACGAGCAGTACTTC.

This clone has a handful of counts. In DNA form, the CDR3 reads TGTGCCAGCAGCCGACAGAGCAGTGAAGCTTTCTTT. Its translation: CASSRQSSEAFF. This rearrangement joins TRBV7-2 to TRBJ1-1, with D perhaps TRBD1 (5 bases). Trimming shortened V by 5 bases and J by 7 bases, and 11 bases separated the two germline ends. The CDR3 sequence is 12 residues long. CDR1 is SGHTA and CDR2 is FQGNSA in the germline V gene. The variable domain in full, with the rest retrieved from reference TRBV7-2 and TRBJ1-1, is GAGVSQSPSNKVTEKGKDVELRCDPISGHTALYWYRQSLGQGLEFLIYFQGNSAPDKSGLPSDRFSAERTGGSVSTLTIQRTQQEDSAVYLCASSRQSSEAFFGQGTRLTVV.

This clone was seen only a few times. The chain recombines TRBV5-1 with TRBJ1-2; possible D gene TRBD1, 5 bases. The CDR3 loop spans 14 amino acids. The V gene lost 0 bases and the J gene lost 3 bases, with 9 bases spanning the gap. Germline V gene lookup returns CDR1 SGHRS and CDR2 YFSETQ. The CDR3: CASSLVGGDYGYTF. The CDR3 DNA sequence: TGCGCCAGCAGCTTGGTGGGGGGTGACTATGGCTACACCTTC.

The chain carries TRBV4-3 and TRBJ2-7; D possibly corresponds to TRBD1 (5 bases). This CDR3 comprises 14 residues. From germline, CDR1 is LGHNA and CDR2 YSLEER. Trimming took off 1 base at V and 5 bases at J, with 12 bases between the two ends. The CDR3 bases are TGCGCCAGCAGCCAAGTGGCAGGGAATGACGAGCAGTACTTC. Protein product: CASSQVAGNDEQYF.

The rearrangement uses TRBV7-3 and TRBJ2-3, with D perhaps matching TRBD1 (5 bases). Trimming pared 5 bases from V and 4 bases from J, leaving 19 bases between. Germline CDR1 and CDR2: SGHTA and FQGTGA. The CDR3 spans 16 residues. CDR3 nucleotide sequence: TGTGCCAGCAGCCCCTCTCCAGGGTCCGGGCCAGATACGCAGTATTTT. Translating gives CASSPSPGSGPDTQYF.

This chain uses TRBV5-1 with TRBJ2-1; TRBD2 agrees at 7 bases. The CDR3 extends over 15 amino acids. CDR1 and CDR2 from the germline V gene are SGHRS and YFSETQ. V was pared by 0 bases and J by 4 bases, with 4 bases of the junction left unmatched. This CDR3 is CASSLVAGQYNEQFF. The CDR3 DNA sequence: TGCGCCAGCAGCTTGGTAGCGGGTCAATACAATGAGCAGTTCTTC.

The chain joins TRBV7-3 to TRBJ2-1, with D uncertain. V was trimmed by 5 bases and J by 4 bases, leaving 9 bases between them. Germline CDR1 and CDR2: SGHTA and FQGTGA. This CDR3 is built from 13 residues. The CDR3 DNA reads TGTGCCAGCAGCCGAAACTCTTACAATGAGCAGTTCTTC. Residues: CASSRNSYNEQFF.

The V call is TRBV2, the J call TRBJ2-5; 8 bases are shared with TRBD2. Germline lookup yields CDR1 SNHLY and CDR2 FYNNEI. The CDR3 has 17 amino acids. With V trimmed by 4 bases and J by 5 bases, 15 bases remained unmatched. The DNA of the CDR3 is TGTGCCAGCAGTGCTTATGGCGGGGGGACCGGCGGTGAGACCCAGTACTTC. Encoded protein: CASSAYGGGTGGETQYF. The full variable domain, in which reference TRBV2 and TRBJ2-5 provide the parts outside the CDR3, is EPEVTQTPSHQVTQMGQEVILRCVPISNHLYFYWYRQILGQKVEFLVSFYNNEISEKSEIFDDQFSVERPDGSNFTLKIRSTKLEDSAMYFCASSAYGGGTGGETQYFGPGTRLLVL.

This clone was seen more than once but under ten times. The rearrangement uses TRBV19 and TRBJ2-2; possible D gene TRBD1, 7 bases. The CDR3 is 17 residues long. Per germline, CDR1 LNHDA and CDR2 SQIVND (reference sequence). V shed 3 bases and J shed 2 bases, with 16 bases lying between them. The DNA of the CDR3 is TGTGCCAGTAGTATTGGAGGGGGCGCGGTTAACACCGGGGAGCTGTTTTTT. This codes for CASSIGGGAVNTGELFF.

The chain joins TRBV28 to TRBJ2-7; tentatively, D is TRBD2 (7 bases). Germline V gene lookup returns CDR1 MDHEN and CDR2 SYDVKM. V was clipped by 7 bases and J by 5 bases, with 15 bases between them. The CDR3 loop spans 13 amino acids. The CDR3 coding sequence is TGTGCCAGCACCCCTGGGGGGGCCGACGAGCAGTACTTC. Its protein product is CASTPGGADEQYF. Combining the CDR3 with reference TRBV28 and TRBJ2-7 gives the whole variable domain DVKVTQSSRYLVKRTGEKVFLECVQDMDHENMFWYRQDPGLGLRLIYFSYDVKMKEKGDIPEGYSVSREKKERFSLILESASTNQTSMYLCASTPGGADEQYFGPGTRLTVT.

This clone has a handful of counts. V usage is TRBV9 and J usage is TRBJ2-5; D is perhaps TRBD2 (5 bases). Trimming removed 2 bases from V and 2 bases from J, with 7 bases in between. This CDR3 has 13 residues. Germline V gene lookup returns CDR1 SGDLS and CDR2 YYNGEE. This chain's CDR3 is CASSVSGQETQYF. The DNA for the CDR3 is TGTGCCAGCAGCGTCAGCGGACAAGAGACCCAGTACTTC.

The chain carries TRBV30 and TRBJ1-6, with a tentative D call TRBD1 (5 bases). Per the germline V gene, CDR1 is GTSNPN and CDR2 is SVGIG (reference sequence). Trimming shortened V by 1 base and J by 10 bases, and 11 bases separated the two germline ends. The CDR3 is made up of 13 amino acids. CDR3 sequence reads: CAWSASGVSPLHF. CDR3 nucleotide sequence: TGTGCCTGGAGTGCCTCGGGGGTCTCACCCCTCCACTTT.

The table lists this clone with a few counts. The CDR3 DNA is TGTGCCAGCTCCCCGCGAGGACAAAACACCATATATTTT. Residues: CASSPRGQNTIYF. The chain couples TRBV18 to TRBJ1-3, with D possibly TRBD1 on 5 matching bases. The CDR3 length is 13 residues. The germline V gene encodes CDR1 KGHSH and CDR2 LQKENI. V shed 6 bases and J shed 6 bases, with 12 bases lying between them.

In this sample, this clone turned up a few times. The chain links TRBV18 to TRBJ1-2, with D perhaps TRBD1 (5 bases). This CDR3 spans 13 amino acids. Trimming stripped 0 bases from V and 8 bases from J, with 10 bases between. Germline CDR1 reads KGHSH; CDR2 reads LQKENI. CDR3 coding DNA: TGTGCCAGCTCACCACCGGCGGGGGAAGGCTACACCTTC. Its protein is CASSPPAGEGYTF. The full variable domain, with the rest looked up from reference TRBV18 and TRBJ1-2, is NAGVMQNPRHLVRRRGQEARLRCSPMKGHSHVYWYRQLPEEGLKFMVYLQKENIIDESGMPKERFSAEFPKEGPSILRIQQVVRGDSAAYFCASSPPAGEGYTFGSGTRLTVV.

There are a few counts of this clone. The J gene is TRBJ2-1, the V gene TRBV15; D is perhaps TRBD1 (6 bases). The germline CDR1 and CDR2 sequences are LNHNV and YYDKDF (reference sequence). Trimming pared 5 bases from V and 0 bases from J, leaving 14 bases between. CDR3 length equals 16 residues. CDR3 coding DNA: TGTGCCACCAGCCGCGGTGGCAGGGGCTCCTACAATGAGCAGTTCTTC. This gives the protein CATSRGGRGSYNEQFF.

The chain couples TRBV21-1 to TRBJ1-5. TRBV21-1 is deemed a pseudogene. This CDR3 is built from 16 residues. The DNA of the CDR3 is TGTGCCAGCAGCAAAAAGCGCGGGGCTCCCAATCAGCCCCAGCATTTT. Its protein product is CASSKKRGAPNQPQHF.

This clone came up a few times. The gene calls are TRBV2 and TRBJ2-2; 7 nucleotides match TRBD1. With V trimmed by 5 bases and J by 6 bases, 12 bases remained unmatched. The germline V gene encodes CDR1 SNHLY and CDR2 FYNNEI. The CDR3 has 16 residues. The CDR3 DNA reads TGTGCCAGCAGTCTTCGGGACAGCCTCTCCGCCGGGGAGCTGTTTTTT. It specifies CASSLRDSLSAGELFF. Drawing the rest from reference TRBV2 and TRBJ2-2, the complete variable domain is EPEVTQTPSHQVTQMGQEVILRCVPISNHLYFYWYRQILGQKVEFLVSFYNNEISEKSEIFDDQFSVERPDGSNFTLKIRSTKLEDSAMYFCASSLRDSLSAGELFFGEGSRLTVL.

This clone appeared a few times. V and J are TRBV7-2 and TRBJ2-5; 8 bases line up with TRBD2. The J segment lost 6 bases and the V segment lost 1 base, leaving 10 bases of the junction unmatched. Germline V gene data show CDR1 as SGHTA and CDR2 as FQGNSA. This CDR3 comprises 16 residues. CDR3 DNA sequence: TGTGCCAGCAGCTTAGGTTTCGGCGGGACTAGTAAGACCCAGTACTTC. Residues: CASSLGFGGTSKTQYF.

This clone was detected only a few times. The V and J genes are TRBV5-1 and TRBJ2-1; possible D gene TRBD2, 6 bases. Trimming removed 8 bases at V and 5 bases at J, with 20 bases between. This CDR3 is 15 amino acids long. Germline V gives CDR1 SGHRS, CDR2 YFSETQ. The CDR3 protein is CASDLIAEPDNEQFF. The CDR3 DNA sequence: TGCGCCAGTGACTTAATAGCGGAACCGGACAATGAGCAGTTCTTC. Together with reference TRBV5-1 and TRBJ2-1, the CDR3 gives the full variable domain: KAGVTQTPRYLIKTRGQQVTLSCSPISGHRSVSWYQQTPGQGLQFLFEYFSETQRNKGNFPGRFSGRQFSNSRSEMNVSTLELGDSALYLCASDLIAEPDNEQFFGPGTRLTVL.

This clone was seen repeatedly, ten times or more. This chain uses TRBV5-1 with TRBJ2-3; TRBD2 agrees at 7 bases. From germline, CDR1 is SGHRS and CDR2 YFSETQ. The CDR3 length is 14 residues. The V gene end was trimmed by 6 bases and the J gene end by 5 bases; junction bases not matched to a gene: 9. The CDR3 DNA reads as TGCGCCAGCAACGAAGGACTAGGGCAAGATACGCAGTATTTT. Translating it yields CASNEGLGQDTQYF.

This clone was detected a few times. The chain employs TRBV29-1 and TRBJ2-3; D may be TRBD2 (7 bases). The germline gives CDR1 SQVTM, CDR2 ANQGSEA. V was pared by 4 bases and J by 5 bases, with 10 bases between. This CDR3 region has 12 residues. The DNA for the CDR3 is TGCAGCGTTGCGGGGGGCCGAGATACGCAGTATTTT. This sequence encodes CSVAGGRDTQYF.